Sequencing of this T cell receptor beta chain was carried out in a study of T cells in Graves' hyperthyroidism and ophthalmopathy (dated by TCRdb to between 2018 and 2020). For the study in its entirety: To identify distinguishing TCR V-J signatures, a discovery cohort of some 100 patients was used, comprising 40 to 45 with Graves' ophthalmopathy and 57 with stable Graves' hyperthyroidism. The paper reports TCR Vbeta CDR3 sequencing of approximately 130 peripheral blood samples: over 40 ophthalmopathy, about 75 hyperthyroidism and some 17 progressor patients. Prospective prediction of ophthalmopathy was tested in an independent validation cohort consisting of some 20 hyperthyroidism patients and about 17 patients who later progressed to ophthalmopathy. Once sampling was done, hyperthyroidism patients were given methimazole at a starting dose of 30 mg daily, whereas ophthalmopathy patients were given high-dose intravenous methylprednisolone. In addition, the study compared T-cell repertoires in thyroid tissue and in blood from roughly six Graves' hyperthyroidism patients. The roughly 100 discovery patients were randomly divided into training and test sets at a 7:3 ratio.

V trim: 8 bases; J trim: 5 bases; unmatched bases: 14. Based on the germline V gene, the CDR1 and CDR2 sequences are SNHLY and FYNNEI. The length of the CDR3 is 15 amino acids, counting both ends. The sequence is cut down to CDR3 DNA, 45 bases in frame from base 1. Stable Graves' hyperthyroidism was defined as the absence of progression to ophthalmopathy over 18 months of follow-up. Hyperthyroidism patients were newly diagnosed, with disease duration under 2 months, and aged 18 to 65 years. Patients with uncontrolled infections, other autoimmune diseases, pregnancy or lactation were excluded. Diagnoses relied on clinical symptoms, serum thyroxine and TRAb, thyroid ultrasound and orbital computed tomography. Total RNA was extracted with Trizol reagent, and quality was checked on an Agilent 2100 Bioanalyzer. In regard to this clonotype: Its antigen specificity is not known. No conserved phenylalanine or tryptophan is present at the end of the CDR3, so a read error is the likely explanation.

TCR beta CDR3 regions were amplified from RNA transcripts. The TCR CDR3 was subjected to a first round of RT-PCR using the HTBI primer set and the Qiagen OneStep RT-PCR kit. The libraries were constructed in a second round of multiplex PCR and then size-selected and purified. The libraries were sequenced on an Illumina HiSeq2000 using paired-end 100 bp reads. For the original study's pipeline: SOAPnuke was used to process the raw data, throwing out any read that contained adapters or uncalled bases, had a mean Phred below 15, or lacked an exact constant-primer or identifier match. High-quality paired reads were merged with COPE v1.2.5, and unique nucleotide sequences were defined as clonotypes. Clonotypes were aligned to IMGT TRBV, TRBD and TRBJ reference segments using MiTCR v1.1. Analysis was restricted to V-J combinations with a frequency above 0.0001, which covered about 99% of repertoires. The TCS score was defined as the ratio of F50 (clonal expansion) to E x V (chaos), calculated using BLOSUM62-based TCRdist between CDR3 peptides within each V-J. Welch's t-statistics and random forest reduced fewer than 550 V-J features to 13, which were used in a naive Bayes classifier (R e1071). The similarity between thyroid and blood repertoires was quantified using the Morisita-Horn index. The public reads were reanalyzed by TCRdb: fastp trimming at Q25, MiXCR alignment, in-frame beta chains only. Identical CDR3 protein sequences are pooled into one entry, listed with their most common genes and DNA. For this entry, the V and J calls and clone size follow TCRdb and not the study's own pipeline. For this sample the table gives about 610,000 distinct CDR3 sequences, of which 46% were detected only once. The top ten constitute about 8.3% of the sample.

General study outcomes and caveats: During validation, the model predicted progression to ophthalmopathy a median of about 5.9 months ahead of onset, with approximately 71% sensitivity and around 73% specificity. A 13 V-J signature model separated ophthalmopathy from stable hyperthyroidism, with roughly 88% sensitivity and 81.08% specificity in cross-validation and 80%/75% in testing. Blood samples also contained most of the expanded thyroid clonotypes (frequency above 0.001), which suggests that blood repertoires may reflect thyroid immune responses. Sample size was not statistically predetermined, and investigators were not blinded to group allocation.

The sample comprised peripheral blood or thyroid tissue (not recorded which). The rearrangement joined TRBV2 to TRBJ2-5; 7 bases in between match TRBD1. The sequence derives from a young woman with Graves' hyperthyroidism. The CDR3 region: CASSPPTGLRETQYL. The nucleotides read TGTGCCAGCTCACCACCGACAGGGTTACGGGAGACCCAGTACCTC.